A single sample gave rise to the 13 T cell receptor beta chains below, sequenced in a study of OX40 agonist ivuxolimab in advanced cancers. Repertoires were generated with immunoSEQ multiplex PCR, while TCRdb's copy carries only in-frame clones and drops some. The sample shows 65,000 to 90,000 clones, about nine tenths of them seen only once. Sequences were derived from CD4+ or CD8+ T cells sorted from blood, sampled in a trial of the OX40 agonist ivuxolimab. The source is an adult with an advanced solid tumor such as melanoma, head and neck, liver or kidney cancer.

The rearrangement uses TRBV28 and TRBJ2-3, with 7 bases matching TRBD1. Germline-derived CDR1 and CDR2 are MDHEN and SYDVKM. The CDR3 consists of 15 residues. The V and J ends lost 7 bases and 1 base, in that order; junction bases with no gene match: 8. CDR3 in DNA: TGTGCCAGCAATCCACGCCAGGGGGGCACAGATACGCAGTATTTT. Translating gives CASNPRQGGTDTQYF.

V is TRBV19 and J is TRBJ2-3; 8 positions agree with TRBD2. The germline V gene encodes CDR1 LNHDA and CDR2 SQIVND (reference sequence). CDR3 length: 14 residues. The V gene end was trimmed by 10 bases and the J gene end by 0 bases; junction bases not matched to a gene: 6. The CDR3 reads CATVSGTSTDTQYF. The CDR3 DNA reads as TGTGCCACCGTTAGCGGGACTAGCACAGATACGCAGTATTTT.

This CDR3 reads CASSSFDSPYGYTF. DNA of the CDR3: TGTGCCAGCAGTTCCTTCGACAGCCCCTATGGCTACACCTTC. The chain combines TRBV27 with TRBJ1-2, with D perhaps TRBD1 (5 bases). The CDR3 loop spans 14 amino acids. From germline, CDR1 is MNHEY and CDR2 SMNVEV (reference sequence). The V gene lost 4 bases and the J gene lost 4 bases, with 13 bases spanning the gap.

The chain carries TRBV27 and TRBJ2-2, with TRBD2 matching over 9 bases. With V trimmed by 2 bases and J by 4 bases, 8 bases remained unmatched. This CDR3 comprises 17 residues. Germline V gene lookup returns CDR1 MNHEY and CDR2 SMNVEV (reference sequence). Here the CDR3 DNA reads TGTGCCAGCAGTTTAAAGTCTAGCGGGGTAGGCACCGGGGAGCTGTTTTTT. This gives the protein CASSLKSSGVGTGELFF.

The chain couples TRBV6-4 to TRBJ1-3; D uncertain. This CDR3 has 15 amino acids. Trimming left V 3 bases short and J 2 bases short, with 11 bases between. Germline V gives CDR1 MRHNA, CDR2 SNTAGT. DNA for the CDR3: TGTGCCAGCAGTGAGTCGGGAGGTCCTGGAAACACCATATATTTT. Amino acids: CASSESGGPGNTIYF.

Ten or more counts support this clone. The rearrangement links TRBV10-3 to TRBJ1-1, with a weak D call TRBD1 (6 bases). Per the germline V gene, CDR1 is ENHRY and CDR2 is SYGVKD. With 0 bases removed from V and 8 bases from J, the gap between germline ends came to 13 bases. The CDR3 totals 14 residues. CDR3 coding DNA: TGTGCCATCAGTGAGTCGATACAGGGTCGAGAAGCTTTCTTT. Protein sequence: CAISESIQGREAFF.

Concerning this clone itself: One junction end disagrees with the germline gene, perhaps due to a read error. This chain uses TRBV7-2 with TRBJ1-2; a weak D match, TRBD1 (5 bases). This CDR3 is 14 amino acids long. Germline-derived CDR1 and CDR2 are SGHTA and FQGNSA. The chain's CDR3 is CASTLSGASYGYTF. Here the CDR3 DNA reads TGTGCCAGCACCTTATCCGGGGCTTCCTATGGCTACACCTTC.

The chain has TRBV9 and TRBJ1-1, with TRBD1 matching 8 bases. Germline lookup yields CDR1 SGDLS and CDR2 YYNGEE. With 0 bases clipped from V and 3 bases from J, the junction kept 7 bases outside the gene matches. CDR3 size: 16 residues. The CDR3 bases are TGTGCCAGCAGCGTAGCTACTCAGGGGGCGGACACTGAAGCTTTCTTT. Protein sequence: CASSVATQGADTEAFF.

The V and J genes are TRBV5-1 and TRBJ2-1, with TRBD2 matching 12 bases. In germline, CDR1 is SGHRS, CDR2 YFSETQ. V lost 4 bases, J lost 6 bases, and 5 bases stayed unmatched. There are 15 residues in the CDR3. CDR3 sequence reads: CASSLTSGGTNEQFF. Written as DNA, the CDR3 is TGCGCCAGCAGCCTAACTAGCGGGGGGACCAATGAGCAGTTCTTC.

V gene TRBV19 combines with J gene TRBJ2-6; D may correspond to TRBD1 or TRBD2 (6 bases each). The V gene lost 5 bases and the J gene lost 0 bases, with 14 bases spanning the gap. Per germline, CDR1 LNHDA and CDR2 SQIVND (reference sequence). The CDR3 contains 17 residues. The CDR3 here is CASSSGGGHSGANVLTF. The CDR3 nucleotides are TGTGCCAGTAGTTCTGGAGGGGGACACTCTGGGGCCAACGTCCTGACTTTC.

The genes are TRBV6-5 and TRBJ1-5; D remains ambiguous. CDR3 length: 13 amino acids. Germline lookup yields CDR1 MNHEY and CDR2 SVGAGI. Trimming removed 7 bases at V and 2 bases at J, with 9 bases between. In DNA form, the CDR3 reads TGTGCCAGCAAAGGAGACCGCAATCAGCCCCAGCATTTT. It codes for CASKGDRNQPQHF.

About this clone: It is unclear where the CDR3 begins or ends on the DNA, so no DNA is shown, and the CDR3 is as TCRdb lists it. The chain has TRBV5-1 and TRBJ2-3; the table's D call of TRBD1 was not tested on the DNA. The CDR3 has 14 amino acids, counting both end residues. Looked up from germline, CDR1 is SGHRS and CDR2 is YFSETQ. The CDR3 loop is CASSFGQGTDTQYF.

This clone was recorded only once. This chain connects TRBV19 to TRBJ2-7, with TRBD1 as a possible D gene (6 bases). V was trimmed by 4 bases and J by 7 bases, leaving 11 bases between them. Germline V CDR1 and CDR2: LNHDA, SQIVND (reference sequence). There are 12 residues in the CDR3. CDR3 protein: CASSRTDEEQYF. CDR3 sequence (DNA): TGTGCCAGTAGTAGGACAGACGAGGAGCAGTACTTC. Full variable domain (missing parts from reference TRBV19 and TRBJ2-7): DGGITQSPKYLFRKEGQNVTLSCEQNLNHDAMYWYRQDPGQGLRLIYYSQIVNDFQKGDIAEGYSVSREKKESFPLTVTSAQKNPTAFYLCASSRTDEEQYFGPGTRLTVT.